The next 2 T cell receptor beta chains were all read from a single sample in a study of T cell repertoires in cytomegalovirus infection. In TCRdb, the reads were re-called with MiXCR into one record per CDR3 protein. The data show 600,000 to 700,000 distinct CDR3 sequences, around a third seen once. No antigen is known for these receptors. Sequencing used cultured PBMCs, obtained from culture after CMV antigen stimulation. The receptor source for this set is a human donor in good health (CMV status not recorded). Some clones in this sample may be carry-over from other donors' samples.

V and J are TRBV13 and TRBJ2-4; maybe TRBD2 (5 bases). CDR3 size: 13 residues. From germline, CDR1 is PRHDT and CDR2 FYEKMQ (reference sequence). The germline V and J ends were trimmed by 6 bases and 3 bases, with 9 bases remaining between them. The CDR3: CASSPGLKNIQYF. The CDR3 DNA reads TGTGCCAGCAGTCCCGGACTCAAAAACATTCAGTACTTC.

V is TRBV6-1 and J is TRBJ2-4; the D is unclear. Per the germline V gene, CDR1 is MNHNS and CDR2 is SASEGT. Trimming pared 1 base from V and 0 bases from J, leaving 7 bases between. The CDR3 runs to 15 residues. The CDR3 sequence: CASSEGGLAKNIQYF. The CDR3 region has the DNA TGTGCCAGCAGTGAAGGGGGATTAGCCAAAAACATTCAGTACTTC.